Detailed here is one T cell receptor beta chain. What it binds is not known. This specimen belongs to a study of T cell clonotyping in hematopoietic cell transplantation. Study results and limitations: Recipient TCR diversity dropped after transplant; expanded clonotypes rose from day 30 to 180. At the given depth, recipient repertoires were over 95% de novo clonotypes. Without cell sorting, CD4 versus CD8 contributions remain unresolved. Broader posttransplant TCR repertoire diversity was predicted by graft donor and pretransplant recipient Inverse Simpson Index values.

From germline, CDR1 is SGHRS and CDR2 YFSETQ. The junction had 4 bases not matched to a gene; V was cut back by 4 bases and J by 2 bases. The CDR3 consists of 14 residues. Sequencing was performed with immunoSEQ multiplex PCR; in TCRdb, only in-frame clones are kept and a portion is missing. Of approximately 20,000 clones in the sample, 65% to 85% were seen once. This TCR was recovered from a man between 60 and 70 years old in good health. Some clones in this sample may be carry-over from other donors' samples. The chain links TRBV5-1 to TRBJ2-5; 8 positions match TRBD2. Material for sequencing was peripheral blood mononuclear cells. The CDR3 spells CASSAGLAQETQYF. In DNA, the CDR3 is TGCGCCAGCAGCGCCGGACTAGCTCAAGAGACCCAGTACTTC.